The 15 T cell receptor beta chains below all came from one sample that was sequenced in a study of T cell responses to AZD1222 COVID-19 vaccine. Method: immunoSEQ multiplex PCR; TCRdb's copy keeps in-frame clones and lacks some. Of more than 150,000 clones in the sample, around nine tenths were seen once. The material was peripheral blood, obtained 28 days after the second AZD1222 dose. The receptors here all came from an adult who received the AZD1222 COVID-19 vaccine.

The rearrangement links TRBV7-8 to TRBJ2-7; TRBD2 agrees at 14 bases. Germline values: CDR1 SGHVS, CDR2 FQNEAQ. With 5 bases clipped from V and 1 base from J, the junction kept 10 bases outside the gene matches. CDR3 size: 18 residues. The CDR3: CASSMTGTSGSSSYEQYF. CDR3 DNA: TGTGCCAGCAGCATGACCGGGACTAGCGGGAGTTCATCCTACGAGCAGTACTTC.

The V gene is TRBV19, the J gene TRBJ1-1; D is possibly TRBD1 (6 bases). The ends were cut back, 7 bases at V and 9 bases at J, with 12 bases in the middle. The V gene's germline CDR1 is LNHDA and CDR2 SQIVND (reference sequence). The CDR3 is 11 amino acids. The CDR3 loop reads CASINRAQAFF. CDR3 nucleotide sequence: TGTGCCAGTATCAACAGGGCCCAAGCTTTCTTT.

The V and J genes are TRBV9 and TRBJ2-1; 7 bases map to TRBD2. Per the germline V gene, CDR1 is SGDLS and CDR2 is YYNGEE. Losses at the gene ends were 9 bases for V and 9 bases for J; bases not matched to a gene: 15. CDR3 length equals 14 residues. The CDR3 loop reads CATGRAAGLTEQFF. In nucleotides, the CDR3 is TGTGCCACGGGGAGGGCAGCTGGCTTGACTGAGCAGTTCTTC.

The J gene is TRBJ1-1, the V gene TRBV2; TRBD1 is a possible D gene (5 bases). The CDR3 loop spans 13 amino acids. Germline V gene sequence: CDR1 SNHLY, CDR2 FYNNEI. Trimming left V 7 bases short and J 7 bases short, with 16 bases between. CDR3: CASMPNRLIEAFF. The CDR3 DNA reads TGTGCCAGCATGCCGAACAGGCTGATTGAAGCTTTCTTT.

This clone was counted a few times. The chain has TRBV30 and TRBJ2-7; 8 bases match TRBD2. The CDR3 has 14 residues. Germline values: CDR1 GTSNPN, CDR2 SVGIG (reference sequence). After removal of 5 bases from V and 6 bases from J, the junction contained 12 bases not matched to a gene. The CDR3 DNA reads TGTGCCTGGTCACCCGGGACGGGAGGGTTCGAGCAGTACTTC. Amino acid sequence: CAWSPGTGGFEQYF.

The CDR3 DNA reads as TGCGCCAGCAGCTTGGGGGCGACGGTTGCAACTAATGAAAAACTGTTTTTT. Its protein product is CASSLGATVATNEKLFF. The rearrangement uses TRBV5-1 and TRBJ1-4; D is undetermined. Germline CDR1 is SGHRS and CDR2 is YFSETQ. The V end was cut by 0 bases, the J end by 0 bases, with 12 bases between. The CDR3 is 17 residues long.

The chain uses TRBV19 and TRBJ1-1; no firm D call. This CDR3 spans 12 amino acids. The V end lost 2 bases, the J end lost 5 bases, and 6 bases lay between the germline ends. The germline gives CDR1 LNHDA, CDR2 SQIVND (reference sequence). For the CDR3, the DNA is TGTGCCAGTAGTATAAAACAGACTGAAGCTTTCTTT. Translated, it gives CASSIKQTEAFF.

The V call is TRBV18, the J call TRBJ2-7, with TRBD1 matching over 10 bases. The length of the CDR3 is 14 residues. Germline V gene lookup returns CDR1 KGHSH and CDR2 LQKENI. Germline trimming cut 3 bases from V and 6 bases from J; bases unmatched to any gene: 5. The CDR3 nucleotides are TGTGCCAGCTCACCCTCGACAGGGGGCGTCGAGCAGTACTTC. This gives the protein CASSPSTGGVEQYF.

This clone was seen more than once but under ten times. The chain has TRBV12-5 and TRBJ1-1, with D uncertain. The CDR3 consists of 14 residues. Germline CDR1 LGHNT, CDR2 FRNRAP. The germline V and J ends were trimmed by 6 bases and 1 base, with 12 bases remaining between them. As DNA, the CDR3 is TGTGCTAGTGGCCAAGGACGGCAGAACACTGAAGCTTTCTTT. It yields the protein CASGQGRQNTEAFF. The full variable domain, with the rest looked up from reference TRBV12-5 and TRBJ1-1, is DARVTQTPRHKVTEMGQEVTMRCQPILGHNTVFWYRQTMMQGLELLAYFRNRAPLDDSGMPKDRFSAEMPDATLATLKIQPSEPRDSAVYFCASGQGRQNTEAFFGQGTRLTVV.

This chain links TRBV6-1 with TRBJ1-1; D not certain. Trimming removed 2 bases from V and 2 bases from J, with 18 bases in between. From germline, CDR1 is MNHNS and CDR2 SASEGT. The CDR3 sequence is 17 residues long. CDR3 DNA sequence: TGTGCCAGCAGTGAAAATGGATTCGGGCCCCCCAACACTGAAGCTTTCTTT. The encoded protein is CASSENGFGPPNTEAFF.

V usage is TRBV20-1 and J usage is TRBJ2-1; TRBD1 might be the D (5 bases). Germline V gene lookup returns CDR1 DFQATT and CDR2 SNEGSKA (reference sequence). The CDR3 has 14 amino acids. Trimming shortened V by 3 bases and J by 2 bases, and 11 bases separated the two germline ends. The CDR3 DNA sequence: TGCAGTGCTAGTTCAGGGTCAACCTACAATGAGCAGTTCTTC. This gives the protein CSASSGSTYNEQFF.

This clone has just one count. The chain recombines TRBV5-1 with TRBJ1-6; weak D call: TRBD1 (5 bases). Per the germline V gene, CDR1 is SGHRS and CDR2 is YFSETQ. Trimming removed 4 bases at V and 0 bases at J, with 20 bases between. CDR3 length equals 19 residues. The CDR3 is CASSPRVSGPSSYNSPLHF. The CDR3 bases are TGCGCCAGCAGCCCCCGGGTGTCAGGGCCGAGCTCCTATAATTCACCCCTCCACTTT.

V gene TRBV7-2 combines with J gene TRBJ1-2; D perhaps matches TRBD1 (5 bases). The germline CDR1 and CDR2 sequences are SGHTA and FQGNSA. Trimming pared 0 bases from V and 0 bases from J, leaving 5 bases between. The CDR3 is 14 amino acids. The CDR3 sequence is CASSLAGANYGYTF. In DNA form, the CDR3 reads TGTGCCAGCAGCTTAGCAGGGGCTAACTATGGCTACACCTTC.

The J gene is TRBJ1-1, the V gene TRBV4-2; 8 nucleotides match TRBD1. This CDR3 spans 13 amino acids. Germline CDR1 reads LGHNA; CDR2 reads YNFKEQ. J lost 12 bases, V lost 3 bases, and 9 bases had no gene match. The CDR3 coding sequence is TGTGCCAGCAGCCACCCAGGGGGCTCCTCAACTTTCTTT. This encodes CASSHPGGSSTFF.

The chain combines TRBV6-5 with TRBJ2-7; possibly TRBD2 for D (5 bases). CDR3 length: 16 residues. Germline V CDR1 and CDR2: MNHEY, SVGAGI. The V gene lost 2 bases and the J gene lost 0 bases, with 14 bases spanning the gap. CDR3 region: CASSYGLAVSSYEQYF. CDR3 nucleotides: TGTGCCAGCAGTTACGGGCTAGCTGTTAGCTCCTACGAGCAGTACTTC.